The sequence of this TCR beta chain was determined in a study of blood T cells in healthy people across ages. About the research overall: Per two T cells, template switching captured roughly one barcoded beta molecule.

This clonotype showed up just a few times. Germline V gene data show CDR1 as SGHRS and CDR2 as YFSETQ. The V gene end was trimmed by 3 bases and the J gene end by 0 bases; junction bases not matched to a gene: 6. The CDR3 is 15 amino acids. It was with a sample-barcoded 5' primer and a J-beta primer mix that a second PCR of roughly 6 to 12 cycles was run. TCRdb reprocessed the 5' RACE reads via MiXCR and lists one record per CDR3 protein. The sample has 550,000 to 650,000 distinct CDR3 sequences, about 28% seen once. Another study also made use of these data, one on T cells of mothers and their children. From that study: Sequencing got over 8.5 million TCR beta CDR3 reads from each mother and around 3.1 million from each child.

The material sequenced was blood. The sequence was collected from a boy between 2 and 10 years old in good health. The chain is built from TRBV5-1 and TRBJ2-7; TRBD1 matches at 7 bases. The CDR3 coding sequence is TGCGCCAGCAGCTGGGGACAGACCTACTCCTACGAGCAGTACTTC. It specifies CASSWGQTYSYEQYF.